This T cell receptor beta chain was captured by sequencing in a study of graft-versus-host responses after intestinal transplantation. Study-wide context: Each patient got anti-thymocyte globulin induction, then tacrolimus and steroids for two to four years. Study-wide results and caveats: Graft-versus-host to host-versus-graft clonal ratios in allografts were high in patients with graft-donor T cell macrochimerism. Early HvG declines after transplant were associated with peak circulating GvH clone levels. The recipient marrow held GvH clones, and some of them showed up first in ileum or blood.

Using immunoSEQ multiplex PCR, the repertoire was profiled, and TCRdb retains in-frame clones only, with some absent. The sample holds 95,000 to 110,000 clones; approximately 84% are singletons and the top ten take 0.7% to 0.9%. Note on this clone: Its matching antigen is unknown.

The input for sequencing was unstimulated CD4+ T cells sorted from spleen or lymph node cells, taken before intestinal transplant. The receptor comes from a human donor who received an intestinal transplant.

This chain's CDR3 is CASSLEADRRSNQPQHF. The CDR3 DNA is TGTGCCAGCAGCTTAGAGGCCGACAGGAGGAGCAATCAGCCCCAGCATTTT. The chain recombines TRBV7-9 with TRBJ1-5, with TRBD1 as a possible D gene (6 bases). The V end was cut by 1 base, the J end by 1 base, with 14 bases between. CDR3 length equals 17 residues. Germline values: CDR1 SEHNR, CDR2 FQNEAQ (reference sequence).